These 15 T cell receptor beta chains came from one sample sequenced in a study of T cell responses to AZD1222 COVID-19 vaccine. Only in-frame clones appear in the TCRdb table, and some are missing; sequencing was by immunoSEQ multiplex PCR. The sample has fewer than 55,000 clones, 65% to 85% seen once; the top ten hold about 20%. The sample consisted of peripheral blood, taken on day 0 of MenACWY control vaccination. The receptors derive from an adult in good health.

The chain combines TRBV6-5 with TRBJ2-1; D gene uncertain. The CDR3 totals 11 residues. V was cut by 6 bases and J by 10 bases, with 10 bases left in between. CDR1 is MNHEY, CDR2 SVGAGI, per germline. The CDR3 nucleotides read TGTGCCAGCAGGGACCCCAGGGAGCAGTTCTTC. Amino acid sequence: CASRDPREQFF.

The gene calls are TRBV7-9 and TRBJ2-5, with a possible D match to TRBD1 (5 bases). V lost 6 bases and J 5 bases, leaving 13 bases between the germline ends. From germline, CDR1 is SEHNR and CDR2 FQNEAQ (reference sequence). The CDR3 totals 13 residues. CDR3 amino acids: CASRPQGVETQYF. In DNA, the CDR3 is TGTGCCAGCAGACCTCAGGGTGTTGAGACCCAGTACTTC.

The chain uses TRBV27 and TRBJ1-6; weak D call: TRBD1 (6 bases). CDR3 size: 18 residues. From germline, CDR1 is MNHEY and CDR2 SMNVEV (reference sequence). The V and J ends lost 8 bases and 0 bases respectively, with 20 bases between them. CDR3: CASPLWQGNSSYNSPLHF. Here the CDR3 DNA reads TGTGCCAGCCCTCTTTGGCAGGGGAACAGCTCCTATAATTCACCCCTCCACTTT.

V and J are TRBV29-1 and TRBJ2-3; D remains ambiguous. The CDR3 spans 10 residues. CDR1 and CDR2 from the germline V gene are SQVTM and ANQGSEA. The CDR3 nucleotides are TGCAGTATTCGCACAGATACGCAGTATTTT. Translated: CSIRTDTQYF.

The chain carries TRBV19 and TRBJ1-2, with 8 bases fitting TRBD1. The CDR3 has 13 residues. V was clipped by 4 bases and J by 7 bases; unmatched bases: 5. Germline CDR1 LNHDA, CDR2 SQIVND (reference sequence). The CDR3 loop is CASSTPTGVGYTF. CDR3 nucleotides: TGTGCCAGTAGTACCCCGACAGGGGTTGGCTACACCTTC.

The genes are TRBV6-6 and TRBJ2-7; 9 positions match TRBD2. Per the germline V gene, CDR1 is MNHNY and CDR2 is SVGAGI (reference sequence). V shed 5 bases and J 6 bases; nucleotides not matched to a gene: 11. The CDR3 runs to 15 residues. CDR3 nucleotide sequence: TGTGCCAGCAGTCGTAGCGGGAGTTATACCCGCGAGCAGTACTTC. This gives the protein CASSRSGSYTREQYF.

The rearrangement joins TRBV2 to TRBJ2-1; the match to TRBD2 covers 8 bases. CDR1 is SNHLY, CDR2 FYNNEI, per germline. This CDR3 is built from 15 residues. The ends lost 6 bases at V and 5 bases at J; junction bases unmatched: 9. The CDR3 spells CASSRSELADNEQFF. Written as DNA, the CDR3 is TGTGCCAGCAGCAGGTCGGAACTAGCGGACAATGAGCAGTTCTTC.

The V call is TRBV10-3, the J call TRBJ2-7; possible D gene TRBD1, 5 bases. Germline V gene sequence: CDR1 ENHRY, CDR2 SYGVKD. The CDR3 runs to 13 residues. V was shortened by 3 bases and J by 2 bases, with 8 bases between the two germline ends. The CDR3 DNA is TGTGCCATCAGTGATGAAGGGGCCTACGAGCAGTACGTC. It translates to CAISDEGAYEQYV.

The chain uses TRBV7-9 and TRBJ2-6; perhaps D is TRBD1 or TRBD2 (5 bases each). V shed 5 bases and J shed 0 bases, with 17 bases lying between them. Looked up from germline, CDR1 is SEHNR and CDR2 is FQNEAQ (reference sequence). The CDR3 consists of 18 residues. The CDR3 region is CASSLGPIEVSGANVLTF. The CDR3 region has the DNA TGTGCCAGCAGCCTGGGACCTATCGAGGTCTCTGGGGCCAACGTCCTGACTTTC.

The chain employs TRBV7-2 and TRBJ1-2; D call uncertain. The length of the CDR3 is 12 residues. CDR1 is SGHTA, CDR2 FQGNSA, per germline. V gave up 2 bases and J gave up 8 bases, with 9 bases separating them. The CDR3 bases are TGTGCCAGCAGCTTACAGGTAGAGGGCTACACCTTC. Translated, it gives CASSLQVEGYTF.

The rearrangement links TRBV30 to TRBJ1-1; D unclear. Germline V gene data show CDR1 as GTSNPN and CDR2 as SVGIG (reference sequence). The V end lost 5 bases, the J end lost 2 bases, and 12 bases lay between the germline ends. The CDR3 runs 13 residues. The CDR3 nucleotides read TGTGCCTGGCGACGACAAGAAAACACTGAAGCTTTCTTT. This codes for CAWRRQENTEAFF.

This rearrangement joins TRBV3-1 (or the pseudogene TRBV3-2) to TRBJ1-2; TRBD1 matches at 8 bases. The CDR3 covers 15 residues. Germline lookup yields CDR1 LGHDT and CDR2 YNNKEL (reference sequence). Unmatched junction bases numbered 7, after V lost 1 base and J lost 6 bases. The CDR3 DNA follows: TGTGCCAGCAGCCAAGGGGCAGGGGGCGGAGATGGCTACACCTTC. This encodes CASSQGAGGGDGYTF.

The chain is built from TRBV5-1 and TRBJ1-1; 7 bases are shared with TRBD1. Unmatched junction bases numbered 10, after V lost 4 bases and J lost 7 bases. This CDR3 region has 14 residues. Germline loops: CDR1 SGHRS, CDR2 YFSETQ. This chain's CDR3 is CASSPSGGGDEAFF. Written as DNA, the CDR3 is TGCGCCAGCAGCCCGTCAGGGGGGGGAGATGAAGCTTTCTTT. Combining the CDR3 with reference TRBV5-1 and TRBJ1-1 gives the whole variable domain KAGVTQTPRYLIKTRGQQVTLSCSPISGHRSVSWYQQTPGQGLQFLFEYFSETQRNKGNFPGRFSGRQFSNSRSEMNVSTLELGDSALYLCASSPSGGGDEAFFGQGTRLTVV.

The V gene is TRBV9, the J gene TRBJ2-3; TRBD2 matches at 11 bases. The CDR3 runs to 18 residues. The V gene's germline CDR1 is SGDLS and CDR2 YYNGEE. The J segment lost 2 bases and the V segment lost 0 bases, leaving 8 bases of the junction unmatched. The CDR3 bases are TGTGCCAGCAGCGTAGAGGGGACTAGCGGTACGTCCACAGATACGCAGTATTTT. It yields the protein CASSVEGTSGTSTDTQYF.

The chain is built from TRBV2 and TRBJ2-1; D gene unclear. This CDR3 spans 11 amino acids. The germline V and J ends were trimmed by 7 bases and 6 bases, with 7 bases remaining between them. Germline-derived CDR1 and CDR2 are SNHLY and FYNNEI. The DNA of the CDR3 is TGTGCCAGCAAGGACCCCAATGAGCAGTTCTTC. Its protein is CASKDPNEQFF.